The text below deals with one T cell receptor (beta chain). Its antigen is still unknown. The CDR3 extends over 15 amino acids. V was cut by 1 base and J by 7 bases, with 15 bases left in between. Germline lookup yields CDR1 SGHTA and CDR2 FQGNSA. Amplification used 60 Vbeta primers and 13 Jbeta primers. The method was immunoSEQ multiplex PCR; TCRdb's version includes in-frame clones alone and lacks a portion of them. The table includes 90,000 to 130,000 clones, approximately 80% detected once. These data belong to a study of cytomegalovirus exposure and HLA in healthy donors. Study-level results: On later analysis, the bulk of CMV-associated TCR beta chains appeared to be HLA-restricted. Reportedly, diagnosis of cytomegalovirus status by the classifier showed high specificity and sensitivity.

The rearrangement links TRBV7-2 to TRBJ2-3; D is possibly TRBD2 (5 bases). The origin of this receptor is a woman in her 30s in good health and CMV-seronegative. Sequencing was done on a sample of PBMCs. DNA for the CDR3: TGTGCCAGCAGCTTAGAGGTGGGAGTGGTGAATACGCAGTATTTT. This codes for CASSLEVGVVNTQYF.